This TCR beta chain was found in a study of T-cell reconstitution after alpha-beta-depleted transplantation in children. Study results and caveats: Newly generated T cells supplied most T-cell counts and diversity one year post-transplant. Where alpha-beta T cells came from about two months after transplant was reportedly several hundred expanded graft clones. Several patients had high TCRbeta diversity at day 60; it came from surviving recipient T cells and thymic progenitors.

Trimming removed 1 base from V and 7 bases from J, with 18 bases in between. This CDR3 is built from 16 residues. CDR1 and CDR2 (germline): SGHNT, YYREEE (reference sequence). As to this clonotype: Its cognate antigen is unknown.

This sample's TCRbeta library carried unique molecular identifier barcodes. TCRdb called the PCR reads again in MiXCR, with one record for every CDR3 protein. This sample carries about 580,000 distinct CDR3 sequences, 27% of them seen once, and the ten largest clones take around a third. The sequence came from a boy younger than two with Wiskott-Aldrich syndrome, due to receive a stem cell transplant. This specimen consisted of PBMCs, obtained before TCRalphabeta/CD19-depleted stem cell transplant. This sequence joins TRBV5-4 and TRBJ1-5; D is uncertain. CDR3 sequence: CASSLHPGQLEQPQHF. Here the CDR3 DNA reads TGTGCCAGCAGCTTGCACCCTGGGCAGTTGGAGCAGCCCCAGCATTTT.